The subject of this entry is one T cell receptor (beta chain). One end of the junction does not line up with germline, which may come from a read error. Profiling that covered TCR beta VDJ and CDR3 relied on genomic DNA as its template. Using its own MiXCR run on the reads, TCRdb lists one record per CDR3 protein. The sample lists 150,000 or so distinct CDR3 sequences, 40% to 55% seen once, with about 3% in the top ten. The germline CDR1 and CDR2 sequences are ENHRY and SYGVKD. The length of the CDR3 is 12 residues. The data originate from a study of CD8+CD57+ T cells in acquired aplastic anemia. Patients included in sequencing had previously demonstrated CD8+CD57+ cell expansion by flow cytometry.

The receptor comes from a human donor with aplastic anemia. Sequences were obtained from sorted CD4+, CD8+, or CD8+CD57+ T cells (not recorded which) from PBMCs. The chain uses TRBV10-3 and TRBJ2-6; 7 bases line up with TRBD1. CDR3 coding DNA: TGTGCCATATCTTTCGACAGGGAGACTGAAGCTTTC. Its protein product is CAISFDRETEAF.